This T cell receptor (beta chain) was observed in a study of cytomegalovirus exposure and HLA in healthy donors. Study-level background: Roughly 179 million T cells yielded 120 million or so unique TCR beta sequences, as an earlier analysis found.

The CDR3 is made up of 15 amino acids. Germline V gene sequence: CDR1 SGHAT, CDR2 FQDESV (reference sequence). The ends lost 4 bases at V and 6 bases at J; junction bases unmatched: 10. PCR involved 60 Vbeta and 13 Jbeta primers. Clones were read by immunoSEQ multiplex PCR, and TCRdb kept only the in-frame ones, dropping some. The sample includes 200,000 to 250,000 clones, approximately 80% of them seen just once. This receptor was obtained from a boy younger than 10 in good health and CMV-seronegative. The sequencing sample was made of PBMCs. V gene TRBV11-1 combines with J gene TRBJ2-7, with 9 bases matching TRBD2. The CDR3 nucleotides read TGTGCCAGCAGCTCGGGTGGGGGAGCGGGAGGCGAGCAGTACTTC. Translated, it gives CASSSGGGAGGEQYF. The full variable domain, rest sourced from reference TRBV11-1 and TRBJ2-7, is EAEVAQSPRYKITEKSQAVAFWCDPISGHATLYWYRQILGQGPELLVQFQDESVVDDSQLPKDRFSAERLKGVDSTLKIQPAELGDSAMYLCASSSGGGAGGEQYFGPGTRLTVT.